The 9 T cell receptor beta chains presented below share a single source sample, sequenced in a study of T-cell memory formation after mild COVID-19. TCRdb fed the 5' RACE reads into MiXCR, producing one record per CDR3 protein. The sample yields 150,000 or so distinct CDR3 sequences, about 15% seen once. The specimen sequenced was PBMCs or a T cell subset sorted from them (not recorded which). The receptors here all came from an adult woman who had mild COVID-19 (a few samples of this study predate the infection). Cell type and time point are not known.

The CDR3 bases are TGCGCCAGCAGCCAATCCAGGACTGAAGCTTTCTTT. Protein: CASSQSRTEAFF. V gene TRBV4-1 combines with J gene TRBJ1-1; D is uncertain. CDR3 length equals 12 residues. V lost 2 bases and J lost 5, with 6 bases in between. Per the germline V gene, CDR1 is MGHRA and CDR2 is YSYEKL.

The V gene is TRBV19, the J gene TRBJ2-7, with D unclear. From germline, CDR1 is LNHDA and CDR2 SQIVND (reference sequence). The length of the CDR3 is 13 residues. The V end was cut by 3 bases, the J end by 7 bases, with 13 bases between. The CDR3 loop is CASSMRRFGEQYF. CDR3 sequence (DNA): TGTGCCAGTAGTATGCGAAGGTTTGGTGAGCAGTACTTC.

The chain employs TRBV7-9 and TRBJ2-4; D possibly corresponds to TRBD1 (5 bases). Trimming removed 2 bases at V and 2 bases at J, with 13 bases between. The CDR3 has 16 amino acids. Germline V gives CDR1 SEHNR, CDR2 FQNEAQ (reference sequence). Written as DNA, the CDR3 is TGTGCCAGCAGCTTAAGCCCTCAGGGAACCAAAAACATTCAGTACTTC. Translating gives CASSLSPQGTKNIQYF.

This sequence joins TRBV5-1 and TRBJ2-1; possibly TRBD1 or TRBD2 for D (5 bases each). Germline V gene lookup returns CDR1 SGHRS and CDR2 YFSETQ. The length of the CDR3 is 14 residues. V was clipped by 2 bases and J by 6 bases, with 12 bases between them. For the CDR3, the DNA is TGCGCCAGCAGCTTCGGGACCCTCGCCAATGAGCAGTTCTTC. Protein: CASSFGTLANEQFF.

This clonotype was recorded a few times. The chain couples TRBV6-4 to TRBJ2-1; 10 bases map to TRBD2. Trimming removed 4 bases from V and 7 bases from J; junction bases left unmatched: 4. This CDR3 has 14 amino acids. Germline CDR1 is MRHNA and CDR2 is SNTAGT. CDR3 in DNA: TGTGCCAGCAGTGTAGTAGCGGGGGGAAATGAGCAGTTCTTC. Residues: CASSVVAGGNEQFF.

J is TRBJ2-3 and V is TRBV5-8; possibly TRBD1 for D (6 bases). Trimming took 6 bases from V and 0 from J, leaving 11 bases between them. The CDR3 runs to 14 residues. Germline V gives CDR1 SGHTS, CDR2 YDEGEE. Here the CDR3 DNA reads TGTGCCAGCACCCGAGGGGGTAGCACAGATACGCAGTATTTT. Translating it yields CASTRGGSTDTQYF.

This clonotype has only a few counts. Here the CDR3 DNA reads TGTGCCAGCAGTTTCAACTACCTAAACACCGGGGAGCTGTTTTTT. Its protein product is CASSFNYLNTGELFF. The chain carries TRBV28 and TRBJ2-2, with D unresolved. V was cut by 3 bases and J by 2 bases, with 10 bases left in between. The germline gives CDR1 MDHEN, CDR2 SYDVKM. The CDR3 extends over 15 amino acids.

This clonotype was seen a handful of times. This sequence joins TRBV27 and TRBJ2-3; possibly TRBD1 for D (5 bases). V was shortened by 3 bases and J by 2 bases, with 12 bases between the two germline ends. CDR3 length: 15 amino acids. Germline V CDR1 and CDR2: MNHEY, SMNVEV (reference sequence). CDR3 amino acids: CASSLEGALTDTQYF. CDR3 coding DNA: TGTGCCAGCAGTTTGGAAGGGGCCCTCACAGATACGCAGTATTTT.

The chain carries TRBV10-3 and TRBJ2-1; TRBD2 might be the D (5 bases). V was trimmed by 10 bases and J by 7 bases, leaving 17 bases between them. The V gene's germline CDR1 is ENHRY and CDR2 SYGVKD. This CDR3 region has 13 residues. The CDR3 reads CATAERGANEQFF. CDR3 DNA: TGTGCCACCGCAGAACGGGGTGCGAATGAGCAGTTCTTC.